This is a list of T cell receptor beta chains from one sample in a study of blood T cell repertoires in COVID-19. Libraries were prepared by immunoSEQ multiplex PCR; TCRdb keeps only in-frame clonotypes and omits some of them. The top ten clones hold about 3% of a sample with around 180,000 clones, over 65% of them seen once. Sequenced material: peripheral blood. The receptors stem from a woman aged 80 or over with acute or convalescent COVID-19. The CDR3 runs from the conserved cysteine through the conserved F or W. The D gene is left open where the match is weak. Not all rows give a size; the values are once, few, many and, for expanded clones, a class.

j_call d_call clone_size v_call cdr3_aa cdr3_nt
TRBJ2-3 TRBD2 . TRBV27 CASSVRTSGVDTQYF TGTGCCAGCAGTGTAAGGACTAGCGGGGTAGATACGCAGTATTTT
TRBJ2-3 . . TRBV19 CASRSFADTQYF TGTGCCAGTAGATCATTTGCAGATACGCAGTATTTT
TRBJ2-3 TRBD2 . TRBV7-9 CASSFDGLAGGGDTQYF TGTGCCAGCAGCTTTGATGGACTAGCGGGAGGAGGGGATACGCAGTATTTT
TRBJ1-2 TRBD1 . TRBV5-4 CASSLGGQAFYGYTF TGTGCCAGCAGCTTGGGGGGACAGGCATTCTATGGCTACACCTTC
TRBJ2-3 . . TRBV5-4 CASSLAAGLSADTQYF TGTGCCAGCAGCCTGGCGGCGGGACTCAGCGCAGATACGCAGTATTTT
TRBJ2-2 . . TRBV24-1 CATSGGGPNTGELFF TGTGCCACCAGTGGTGGAGGTCCTAACACCGGGGAGCTGTTTTTT
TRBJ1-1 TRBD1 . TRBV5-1 CASSPTGDTEAFF TGCGCCAGCAGCCCGACAGGGGACACTGAAGCTTTCTTT
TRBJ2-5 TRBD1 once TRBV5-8 CASSPATGQRETQYF TGTGCCAGCAGCCCTGCGACGGGACAGAGAGAGACCCAGTACTTC
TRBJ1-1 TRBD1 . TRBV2 CALWRRGRNTEAFF TGTGCCTTATGGCGGAGGGGGCGGAACACTGAAGCTTTCTTT
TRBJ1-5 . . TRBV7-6 CASSAVGGGANQPQHF TGTGCCAGCAGTGCTGTTGGGGGAGGGGCCAATCAGCCCCAGCATTTT
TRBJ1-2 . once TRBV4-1 CASSQEVQGLYGYTF TGCGCCAGCAGCCAAGAGGTGCAGGGACTCTATGGCTACACCTTC
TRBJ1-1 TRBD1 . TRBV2 CASRGQGSTEAFF TGTGCCAGCAGGGGACAGGGGAGCACTGAAGCTTTCTTT
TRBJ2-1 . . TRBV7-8 CASSLASENPNEQFF TGTGCCAGCAGCTTAGCGAGCGAGAATCCCAATGAGCAGTTCTTC
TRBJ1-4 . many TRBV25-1 CASSPQGREKLFF TGTGCCAGCAGTCCACAGGGTCGAGAAAAACTGTTTTTT
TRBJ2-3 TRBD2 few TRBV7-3 CASSPGLARTDTQYF TGTGCCAGCAGCCCGGGACTAGCGCGCACAGATACGCAGTATTTT
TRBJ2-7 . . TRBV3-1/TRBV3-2 CASSQVVGAYEQYF TGTGCCAGCAGCCAAGTAGTCGGGGCCTACGAGCAGTACTTC
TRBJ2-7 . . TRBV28 CASSPAPFGYEQYF TGTGCCAGCAGCCCCGCGCCTTTCGGCTACGAGCAGTACTTC
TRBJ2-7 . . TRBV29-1 CSVDGSGTYEQYF TGCAGCGTTGATGGTAGCGGAACCTACGAGCAGTACTTC
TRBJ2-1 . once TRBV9 CASSVEGRPRGNEQFF TGTGCCAGCAGCGTAGAGGGGAGGCCACGGGGAAATGAGCAGTTCTTC
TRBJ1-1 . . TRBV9 CASSVEDWNTEAFF TGTGCCAGCAGCGTAGAGGACTGGAACACTGAAGCTTTCTTT
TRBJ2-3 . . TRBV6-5 CASGIERSTDTQYF TGTGCCAGCGGGATAGAGCGGTCCACAGATACGCAGTATTTT
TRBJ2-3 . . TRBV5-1 CASSLEGKLTDTQYF TGCGCCAGCAGCTTGGAGGGGAAACTCACAGATACGCAGTATTTT
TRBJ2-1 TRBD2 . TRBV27 CASSLSWREGGEQFF TGTGCCAGCAGTTTATCCTGGCGGGAGGGCGGTGAGCAGTTCTTC
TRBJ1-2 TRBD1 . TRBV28 CASSSWTGGYGYTF TGTGCCAGCAGCTCCTGGACAGGGGGATATGGCTACACCTTC
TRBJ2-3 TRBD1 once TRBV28 CASSSPTGPTDTQYF TGTGCCAGCAGTTCTCCGACAGGGCCCACAGATACGCAGTATTTT
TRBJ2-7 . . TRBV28 CASSSRGRGAYEQYF TGTGCCAGCAGCTCCCGAGGGCGGGGAGCCTACGAGCAGTACTTC
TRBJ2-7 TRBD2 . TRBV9 CASSASSGSSYEQYF TGTGCCAGCAGCGCATCTAGCGGCAGCTCCTACGAGCAGTACTTC
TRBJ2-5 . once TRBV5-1 CASRDSMVEGETQYF TGCGCCAGCAGGGACAGCATGGTGGAAGGGGAGACCCAGTACTTC
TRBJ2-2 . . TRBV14 CASSPFYPNTGELFF TGTGCCAGCAGCCCCTTCTACCCGAACACCGGGGAGCTGTTTTTT
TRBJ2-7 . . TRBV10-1 CASSPLGPNHYEQYF TGCGCCAGCAGCCCGCTGGGGCCCAATCACTACGAGCAGTACTTC
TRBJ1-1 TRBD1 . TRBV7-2 CASSLGQGGLMGEAFF TGTGCCAGCAGCCTGGGACAGGGCGGGCTCATGGGTGAAGCTTTCTTT
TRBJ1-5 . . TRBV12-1 CASSFVKAGGGNQPQHF TGTGCCAGCAGCTTTGTGAAAGCGGGGGGCGGCAATCAGCCCCAGCATTTT
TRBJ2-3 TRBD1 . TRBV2 CASSQGTGGMHTQYF TGTGCCAGCAGTCAGGGGACAGGGGGGATGCATACGCAGTATTTT
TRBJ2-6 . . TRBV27 CASSFQGTGANVLTF TGTGCCAGCAGTTTTCAGGGAACTGGGGCCAACGTCCTGACTTTC
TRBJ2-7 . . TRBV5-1 CASSLGGSGYSYEQYF TGCGCCAGCAGCTTGGGAGGTAGCGGATACTCCTACGAGCAGTACTTC
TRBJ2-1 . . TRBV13 CASSLMSSYNEQFF TGTGCCAGCAGCTTAATGAGCTCCTACAATGAGCAGTTCTTC
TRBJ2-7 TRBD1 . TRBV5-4 CASSPGGTGHYEQYF TGTGCCAGCAGCCCCGGAGGGACAGGGCACTACGAGCAGTACTTC
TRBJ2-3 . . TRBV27 CASSPWTAGTDTQYF TGTGCCAGCAGTCCCTGGACAGCGGGCACAGATACGCAGTATTTT
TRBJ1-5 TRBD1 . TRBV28 CASRFSQGAGQPQHF TGTGCCAGCAGGTTTTCCCAGGGGGCCGGTCAGCCCCAGCATTTT
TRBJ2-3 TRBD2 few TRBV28 CASSTTGTSWYF TGTGCCAGCAGTACCACCGGGACTAGCTGGTATTTT
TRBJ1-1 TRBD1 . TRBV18 CASSAGGSGAEAFF TGTGCCAGCTCGGCAGGGGGCAGTGGGGCTGAAGCTTTCTTT
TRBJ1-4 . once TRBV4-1 CASSQDLREATNEKLFF TGCGCCAGCAGCCAAGATCTCAGGGAGGCAACTAATGAAAAACTGTTTTTT
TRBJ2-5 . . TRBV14 CASSQDPSGIVETQYF TGTGCCAGCAGCCAAGATCCCTCGGGTATTGTGGAGACCCAGTACTTC
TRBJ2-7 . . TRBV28 CASRSGTPRYEQYF TGTGCCAGCAGATCCGGGACACCGCGGTACGAGCAGTACTTC
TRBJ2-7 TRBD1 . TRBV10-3 CAIPGQGGEQYF TGTGCCATCCCGGGACAGGGAGGCGAGCAGTACTTC
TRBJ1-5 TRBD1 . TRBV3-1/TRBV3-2 CASSRQGDQPQHF TGTGCCAGCAGCAGACAGGGCGATCAGCCCCAGCATTTT
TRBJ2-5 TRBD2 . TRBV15 CATSRISGTSGGTQYF TGTGCCACCAGCAGGATATCCGGGACTAGCGGCGGGACCCAGTACTTC
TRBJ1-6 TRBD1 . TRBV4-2 CASSQGDRDNSPLHF TGTGCCAGCAGCCAAGGAGACAGGGATAATTCACCCCTCCACTTT
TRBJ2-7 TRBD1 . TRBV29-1 CSATPGQGYEQYF TGCAGCGCCACACCGGGACAGGGATACGAGCAGTACTTC
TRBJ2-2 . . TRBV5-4 CASSLGLSRYTGELFF TGTGCCAGCAGCTTAGGACTAAGCAGATACACCGGGGAGCTGTTTTTT
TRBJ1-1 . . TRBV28 CASSFLSSNTEAFF TGTGCCAGCAGTTTTCTATCTTCGAACACTGAAGCTTTCTTT
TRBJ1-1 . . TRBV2 CASNGQRLGEAFF TGTGCCAGCAACGGACAGCGGCTGGGGGAAGCTTTCTTT
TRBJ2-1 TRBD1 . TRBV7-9 CASSLTGGFSYEQFF TGTGCCAGCAGCTTGACAGGGGGGTTCAGCTATGAGCAGTTCTTC
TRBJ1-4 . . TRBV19 CASSIIQDANEKLFF TGTGCCAGTAGTATAATACAGGATGCTAATGAAAAACTGTTTTTT
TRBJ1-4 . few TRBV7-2 CASSQGQAREKLFF TGTGCCAGCAGCCAGGGCCAGGCGAGAGAAAAACTGTTTTTT
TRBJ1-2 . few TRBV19 CASGDRARRGYTF TGTGCCAGTGGTGACAGAGCGCGGCGTGGCTACACCTTC